The 19 T cell receptor beta chains given below trace back to one sample, sequenced in a study of blood T cell repertoires in COVID-19 (dated by TCRdb to the early 2020s). Libraries came from the immunoSEQ multiplex PCR assay. TCRdb obtained this table from immuneACCESS and retained in-frame rearrangements with V and J assigned. These tables miss some clones; where compared with another copy, unresolved V genes account for less than half of the shortfall, and the remainder is unexplained. The sample table records approximately 300,000 clones; 85% to 95% of these occur just once. The ten top clones hold about 4.2% of the sample. Sequencing input: PBMCs or T cells enriched from blood (not recorded which). The receptors shown here come from a woman under 40 who had been exposed to COVID-19.

This clone appeared a single time. V is TRBV2 and J is TRBJ1-2; no reliable D call. Germline lookup yields CDR1 SNHLY and CDR2 FYNNEI. V dropped 6 bases and J dropped 4 bases, with 15 bases sitting between them. CDR3 length equals 14 residues. CDR3 sequence: CASSIRRQLYGYTF. Here the CDR3 DNA reads TGTGCCAGCAGCATAAGGCGGCAGCTCTATGGCTACACCTTC.

The V call is TRBV7-9, the J call TRBJ1-2; 12 bases fit TRBD1. Germline V gene lookup returns CDR1 SEHNR and CDR2 FQNEAQ (reference sequence). V lost 5 bases to trimming and J lost 6 bases; unmatched junction nucleotides: 10. The CDR3 spans 16 residues. The CDR3 sequence is CASSTPGQGAQNGYTF. CDR3 nucleotide sequence: TGTGCCAGCAGCACGCCGGGACAGGGGGCGCAAAATGGCTACACCTTC. Full variable domain (missing parts from reference TRBV7-9 and TRBJ1-2): DTGVSQNPRHKITKRGQNVTFRCDPISEHNRLYWYRQTLGQGPEFLTYFQNEAQLEKSRLLSDRFSAERPKGSFSTLEIQRTEQGDSAMYLCASSTPGQGAQNGYTFGSGTRLTVV.

The chain employs TRBV18 and TRBJ1-3; 7 bases line up with TRBD1. The trim removed 6 bases at V and 3 bases at J, leaving 5 bases unmatched. The germline gives CDR1 KGHSH, CDR2 LQKENI. The CDR3 spans 14 residues. Written as DNA, the CDR3 is TGTGCCAGCTCCCGGACAGGTTATGGAAACACCATATATTTT. Protein: CASSRTGYGNTIYF.

The gene calls are TRBV19 and TRBJ2-1; possible D gene TRBD2, 7 bases. Trimming took 7 bases from V and 6 from J, leaving 22 bases between them. Germline-derived CDR1 and CDR2 are LNHDA and SQIVND (reference sequence). This CDR3 is built from 16 residues. The CDR3 loop reads CASMGRGARDRNEQFF. The CDR3 DNA sequence: TGTGCCAGTATGGGACGGGGGGCCAGGGACCGCAATGAGCAGTTCTTC.

This clone was detected only once. The chain recombines TRBV18 with TRBJ1-3; 9 bases match TRBD1. V lost 1 base and J lost 0; bases outside the gene matches: 4. The CDR3 extends over 17 amino acids. Germline V gene data show CDR1 as KGHSH and CDR2 as LQKENI. The CDR3 here is CASSPRTGESSGNTIYF. The DNA of the CDR3 is TGTGCCAGCTCACCACGGACAGGGGAAAGCTCTGGAAACACCATATATTTT.

V gene TRBV7-2 combines with J gene TRBJ2-1; 10 positions agree with TRBD2. J gave up 8 bases and V 5 bases, and 9 bases lay outside the gene matches. The CDR3 sequence is 15 residues long. CDR1 and CDR2 (germline): SGHTA, FQGNSA. DNA for the CDR3: TGTGCCAGCAGCCCGCCGGGACTAGCGAGGCATGAGCAGTTCTTC. As protein: CASSPPGLARHEQFF.

This chain links TRBV6-2 or TRBV6-3 with TRBJ2-4; D unresolved. The length of the CDR3 is 16 residues. Trimming pared 5 bases from V and 1 base from J, leaving 15 bases between. Per the germline V gene, CDR1 is MNHEY and CDR2 is SVGEGT. CDR3 in DNA: TGTGCCAGCAGTCCCCCATGGTATGCGGCCAAAAACATTCAGTACTTC. This sequence encodes CASSPPWYAAKNIQYF.

The V gene is TRBV10-3, the J gene TRBJ2-2, with TRBD1 as a possible D gene (6 bases). Trimming removed 5 bases from V and 4 bases from J, with 14 bases in between. This CDR3 has 15 residues. In germline, CDR1 is ENHRY, CDR2 SYGVKD. Here the CDR3 reads CAISQTGSSTGELFF. The CDR3 coding sequence is TGTGCCATCAGTCAAACAGGGTCGAGCACCGGGGAGCTGTTTTTT.

This clone was seen a few times. The gene calls are TRBV19 and TRBJ1-1; D perhaps matches TRBD1 (5 bases). The CDR3 contains 17 residues. V was shortened by 1 base and J by 0 bases, with 15 bases between the two germline ends. The germline V gene encodes CDR1 LNHDA and CDR2 SQIVND (reference sequence). This chain's CDR3 is CASSIVIDRPLNTEAFF. CDR3 DNA: TGTGCCAGTAGTATAGTAATCGACAGACCGTTGAACACTGAAGCTTTCTTT.

V gene TRBV7-9 combines with J gene TRBJ1-4; possible D gene TRBD1, 5 bases. The CDR3 contains 15 residues. Germline V CDR1 and CDR2: SEHNR, FQNEAQ (reference sequence). V shed 5 bases and J shed 0 bases, with 10 bases lying between them. CDR3 sequence: CASSQTGATNEKLFF. CDR3 DNA sequence: TGTGCCAGCAGCCAAACGGGGGCAACTAATGAAAAACTGTTTTTT.

The chain uses TRBV6-1 and TRBJ2-1; 8 nucleotides agree with TRBD2. The germline V gene encodes CDR1 MNHNS and CDR2 SASEGT. Trimming took 1 base from V and 8 from J; bases not matched to a gene: 7. This CDR3 comprises 15 residues. The CDR3 sequence is CASSEDGGAWDEQFF. The CDR3 nucleotides read TGTGCCAGCAGTGAAGACGGGGGGGCCTGGGATGAGCAGTTCTTC.

The chain uses TRBV7-8 and TRBJ1-1, with D uncertain. Trimming removed 4 bases at V and 11 bases at J, with 17 bases between. Germline V gene lookup returns CDR1 SGHVS and CDR2 FQNEAQ. The CDR3 sequence is 13 residues long. The DNA for the CDR3 is TGTGCCAGCAGCTCCTCTTTATTCTTAGCTGCTTTCTTT. Its translation is CASSSSLFLAAFF. The complete variable domain, with remaining parts taken from reference TRBV7-8 and TRBJ1-1, reads GAGVSQSPRYKVAKRGQDVALRCDPISGHVSLFWYQQALGQGPEFLTYFQNEAQLDKSGLPSDRFFAERPEGSVSTLKIQRTQQEDSAVYLCASSSSLFLAAFFGQGTRLTVV.

The chain is built from TRBV11-2 and TRBJ1-6, with D hard to call. CDR1 and CDR2 (germline): SGHAT, FQNNGV. V shed 8 bases and J shed 0 bases, with 14 bases lying between them. The CDR3 is 16 residues long. As DNA, the CDR3 is TGTGCCAGCTCATCTGAGTTAAGCTCCTATAATTCACCCCTCCACTTT. Amino acids: CASSSELSSYNSPLHF. The full variable domain, rest sourced from reference TRBV11-2 and TRBJ1-6, is EAGVAQSPRYKIIEKRQSVAFWCNPISGHATLYWYQQILGQGPKLLIQFQNNGVVDDSQLPKDRFSAERLKGVDSTLKIQPAKLEDSAVYLCASSSELSSYNSPLHFGNGTRLTVT.

The chain joins TRBV4-1 to TRBJ2-5, with a possible D match to TRBD2 (5 bases). V was cut by 0 bases and J by 2 bases, with 10 bases left in between. Germline CDR1 reads MGHRA; CDR2 reads YSYEKL. The CDR3 is 15 amino acids. The CDR3 sequence is CASSQERGGQETQYF. As DNA, the CDR3 is TGCGCCAGCAGCCAAGAACGAGGCGGGCAAGAGACCCAGTACTTC.

This clone was counted once. The CDR3 DNA sequence: TGTGCCAGCAGCCAAGCCCAAACCAGGAACACAGATACGCAGTATTTT. It specifies CASSQAQTRNTDTQYF. The chain recombines TRBV4-2 with TRBJ2-3; D not certain. This CDR3 comprises 16 residues. The germline V gene encodes CDR1 LGHNA and CDR2 YNFKEQ. The V end was cut by 1 base, the J end by 2 bases, with 13 bases between.

This chain uses TRBV29-1 with TRBJ2-7, with D perhaps matching TRBD1 (6 bases). This CDR3 region has 12 residues. V gave up 6 bases and J gave up 2 bases, with 11 bases separating them. Per the germline V gene, CDR1 is SQVTM and CDR2 is ANQGSEA. In DNA form, the CDR3 reads TGCAGCGTCTCCAAGGGGGCCTACGAGCAGTACTTC. As protein: CSVSKGAYEQYF.

This CDR3 is CASSSGTVRDRPQHF. For the CDR3, the DNA is TGTGCCAGTAGTTCCGGGACAGTAAGGGATCGGCCCCAGCATTTT. The rearrangement joins TRBV19 to TRBJ1-5, with 7 bases aligning to TRBD1. In germline, CDR1 is LNHDA, CDR2 SQIVND (reference sequence). The CDR3 runs to 15 residues. Trimming took 5 bases from V and 9 from J; bases not matched to a gene: 13.

The genes are TRBV4-3 and TRBJ1-2, with TRBD1 matching over 9 bases. CDR3 length: 15 residues. Losses at the gene ends were 3 bases for V and 5 bases for J; bases not matched to a gene: 7. CDR1 is LGHNA and CDR2 is YSLEER in the germline V gene. This CDR3 reads CASSHWTGEEYGYTF. Written as DNA, the CDR3 is TGCGCCAGCAGCCACTGGACAGGGGAGGAATATGGCTACACCTTC.

This chain uses TRBV11-3 with TRBJ2-1; 8 bases map to TRBD1. Germline CDR1 and CDR2: SGHNT and YENEEA. The trim removed 0 bases at V and 4 bases at J, leaving 8 bases unmatched. This CDR3 has 17 residues. The CDR3 DNA follows: TGTGCCAGCAGCTTAGACGGGACAGGTGGGGGTTACAATGAGCAGTTCTTC. Translation: CASSLDGTGGGYNEQFF.